The present T cell receptor beta chain was sequenced within a study of early T cells in non-severe SARS-CoV-2 infection. Study-level information: Investigators sequenced bulk RNA drawn from unsorted whole blood, and chains remained unpaired.

With 4 bases clipped from V and 6 bases from J, the junction kept 5 bases outside the gene matches. The CDR3 sequence is 14 residues long. Germline values: CDR1 MRHNA, CDR2 SNTAGT. TCRdb independently ran MiXCR on the 5' RACE reads; one entry per CDR3 protein. The sample contains approximately 32,000 distinct CDR3 sequences, 5.8% of which appear only once. The chain employs TRBV6-4 and TRBJ2-3; 9 positions match TRBD2. This clonotype was sampled from an adult who was a healthcare worker with PCR-confirmed SARS-CoV-2 infection or an uninfected control (not recorded which). The sample comprised whole blood. This CDR3 reads CASSVAGAGDTQYF. In DNA, the CDR3 is TGTGCCAGCAGTGTAGCGGGGGCCGGGGATACGCAGTATTTT.